This T cell receptor (beta chain) appears in the sequencing data of a study of blood T cell repertoires in COVID-19. Across the study: Acute-phase and convalescent COVID-19 samples originated in the United States, Italy and Spain. The cDNA or gDNA used as material had been derived from T cells, B-cell-depleted T cells, or PBMCs.

Germline assignment: CDR1 LNHDA and CDR2 SQIVND (reference sequence). The CDR3 has 19 amino acids. V lost 7 bases, J lost 5 bases, and 15 bases stayed unmatched. In the study's own analysis: The assay estimated nucleated cells by amplifying reference gene primers. Assay used: immunoSEQ multiplex PCR; TCRdb lists only in-frame clones, some missing. V and J calls plus clone size are reproduced from that table; the DNA served to infer D and trimming. The sample gives fewer than 200,000 clones, roughly nine tenths of which show up once; around 20% is in the top ten. This rearrangement joins TRBV19 to TRBJ2-2, with 14 bases identical to TRBD2. The receptor's source is a man between 65 and 80 years old with active or convalescent COVID-19. Sequenced sample: peripheral blood. CDR3 amino acids: CASTKRGTSGRTMTGELFF. For the CDR3, the DNA is TGTGCCAGTACCAAAAGGGGGACTAGCGGGAGAACGATGACCGGGGAGCTGTTTTTT.